The source of this TCR beta chain is a study of blood T cell repertoires in COVID-19 (dated by TCRdb to about 2020). General notes on the study: Samples covering the acute and convalescent phases of COVID-19 were provided by collaborators in the United States, Italy and Spain. The material from the prospective study consisted of cDNA or gDNA derived from T cells, B-cell-depleted T cells, or PBMCs. The dataset comprised deeply sampled blood TCRbeta repertoires from subjects exposed to, actively infected with, or recovered from COVID-19. The repertoires were released in a freely available public database meant as a resource for research on the immune response to SARS-CoV-2. The samples were drawn from two sources: the first 160 participants of the ongoing ImmuneRACE study, and 950 to 1,500 subjects contributed by 6 global collaborators. A de-identified subject ID, COVID-19 status, age in years and sex were almost always included in the sample metadata. Where available, HLA class I and class II types were obtained from metadata supplied by the sample provider rather than from assay-based typing.

A distance of 17 bases separates the germline ends of V and J, which lose 3 bases and 8 bases respectively. The CDR3 contains 15 residues, cysteine and phenylalanine counted. The kept DNA is CDR3 alone, 45 bases in frame from the first base. Reading the germline V gene gives CDR1 ENHRY and CDR2 SYGVKD. Findings and caveats that apply to the study as a whole: Clinical and demographic metadata were provided uncurated, with the amount varying by source and participant.

The immunoSEQ Assay, a bias-controlled multiplex PCR, was used to amplify TCRbeta CDR3 regions from genomic DNA. In the authors' own workflow: The number of nucleated cells in each sample was estimated by amplification of reference gene primers within the assay. To quantify the absolute abundance of each unique TCRbeta CDR3 rearrangement, sequence reads were collapsed and filtered. For each sample, productive Simpson clonality was calculated as the square root of Simpson's diversity index across productive rearrangements. TCRdb provides this immuneACCESS table in a form limited to in-frame rearrangements. Some clones are lacking; in checked studies, under half of them reflect an unresolved V gene, and why the rest are absent is not known. For V, J and clone size, that table is used; D and trimming come from the DNA. The sample table holds 130,000 or so clones, of which 80% to 90% were seen once. 1.5% to 1.9% of the sample comes from the top ten.

With regard to this clone: Its cognate antigen has yet to be identified. Base-call qualities are not available, and no considerably larger clone is one nucleotide away.

Whole blood was collected in K2EDTA tubes by collaborating institutions according to the institutions' own protocols. For TCRbeta analysis, collaborators shipped samples in one of three forms: frozen whole blood, isolated PBMCs, or DNA extracted from either of those sample types. Source material: peripheral blood. The sequence was collected from a woman aged 60-75 years with acute or convalescent COVID-19. The chain couples TRBV10-3 to TRBJ2-1; matching of 6 bases hints at TRBD2 as the D gene. The DNA sequence is TGTGCCATCAGTGATTACTCTCCGACTAGACATGAGCAGTTCTTC. Translation gives CAISDYSPTRHEQFF.